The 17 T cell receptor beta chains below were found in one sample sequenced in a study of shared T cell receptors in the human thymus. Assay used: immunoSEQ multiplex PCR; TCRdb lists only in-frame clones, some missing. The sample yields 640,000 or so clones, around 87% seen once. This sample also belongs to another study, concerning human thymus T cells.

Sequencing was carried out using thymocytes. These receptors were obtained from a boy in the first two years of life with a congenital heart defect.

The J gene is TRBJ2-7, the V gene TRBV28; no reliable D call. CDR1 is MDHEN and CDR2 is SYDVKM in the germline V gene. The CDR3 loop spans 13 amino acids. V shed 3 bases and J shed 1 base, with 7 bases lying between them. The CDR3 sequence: CASSFDISYEQYF. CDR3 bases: TGTGCCAGCAGTTTCGACATTTCCTACGAGCAGTACTTC.

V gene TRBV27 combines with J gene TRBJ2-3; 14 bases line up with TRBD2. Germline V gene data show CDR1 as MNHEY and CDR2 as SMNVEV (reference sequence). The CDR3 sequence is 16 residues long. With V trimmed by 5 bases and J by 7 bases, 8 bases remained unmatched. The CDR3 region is CASSEGLAGEHYTQYF. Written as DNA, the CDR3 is TGTGCCAGCAGTGAGGGACTAGCGGGAGAACATTATACGCAGTATTTT.

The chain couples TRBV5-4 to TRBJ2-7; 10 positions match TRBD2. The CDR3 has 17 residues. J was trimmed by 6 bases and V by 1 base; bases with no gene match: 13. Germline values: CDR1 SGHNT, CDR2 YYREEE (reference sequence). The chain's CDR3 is CASSLHQSGRARSEQYF. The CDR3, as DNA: TGTGCCAGCAGCTTGCACCAAAGCGGGAGGGCCCGATCCGAGCAGTACTTC.

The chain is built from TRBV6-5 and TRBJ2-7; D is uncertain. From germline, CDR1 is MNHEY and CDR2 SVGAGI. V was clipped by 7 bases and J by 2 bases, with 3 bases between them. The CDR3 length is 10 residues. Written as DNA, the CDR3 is TGTGCCAGCATAGCCTACGAGCAGTACTTC. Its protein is CASIAYEQYF.

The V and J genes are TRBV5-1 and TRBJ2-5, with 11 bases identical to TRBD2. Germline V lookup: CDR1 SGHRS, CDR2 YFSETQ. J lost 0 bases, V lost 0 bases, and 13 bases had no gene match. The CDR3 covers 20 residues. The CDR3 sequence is CASSLGVGGLAVKYQETQYF. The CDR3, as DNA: TGCGCCAGCAGCTTGGGTGTTGGGGGACTAGCGGTTAAGTACCAAGAGACCCAGTACTTC.

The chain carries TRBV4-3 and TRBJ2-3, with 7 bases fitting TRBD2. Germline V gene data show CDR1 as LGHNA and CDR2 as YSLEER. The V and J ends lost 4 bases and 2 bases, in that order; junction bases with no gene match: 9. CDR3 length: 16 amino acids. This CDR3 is CASSPRLRGVTDTQYF. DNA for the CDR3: TGCGCCAGCAGCCCACGACTCCGGGGGGTCACAGATACGCAGTATTTT.

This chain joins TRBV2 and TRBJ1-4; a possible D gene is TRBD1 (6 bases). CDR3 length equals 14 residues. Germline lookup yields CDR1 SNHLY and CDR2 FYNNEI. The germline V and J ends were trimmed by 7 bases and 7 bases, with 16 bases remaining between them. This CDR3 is CASNGDTWGEKLFF. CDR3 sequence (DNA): TGTGCCAGCAATGGGGACACTTGGGGTGAAAAACTGTTTTTT.

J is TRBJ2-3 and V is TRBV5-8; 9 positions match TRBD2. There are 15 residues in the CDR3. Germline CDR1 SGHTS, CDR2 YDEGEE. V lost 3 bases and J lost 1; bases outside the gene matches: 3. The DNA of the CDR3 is TGTGCCAGCAGCTCTCGGACTAGCGGCACAGATACGCAGTATTTT. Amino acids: CASSSRTSGTDTQYF.

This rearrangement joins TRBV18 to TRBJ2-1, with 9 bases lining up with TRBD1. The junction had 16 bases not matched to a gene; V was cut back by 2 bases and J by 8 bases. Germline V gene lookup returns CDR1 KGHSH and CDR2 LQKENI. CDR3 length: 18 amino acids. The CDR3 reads CASSPMYVGDREFDEQFF. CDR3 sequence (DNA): TGTGCCAGCTCACCAATGTATGTGGGGGACAGGGAATTCGATGAGCAGTTCTTC.

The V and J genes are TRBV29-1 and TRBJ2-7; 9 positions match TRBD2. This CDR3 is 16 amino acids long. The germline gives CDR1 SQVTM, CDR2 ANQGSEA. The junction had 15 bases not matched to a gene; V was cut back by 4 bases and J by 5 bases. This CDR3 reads CSVGLAGGRRRNEQYF. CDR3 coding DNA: TGCAGCGTTGGTTTGGCGGGAGGGCGCAGGAGAAACGAGCAGTACTTC.

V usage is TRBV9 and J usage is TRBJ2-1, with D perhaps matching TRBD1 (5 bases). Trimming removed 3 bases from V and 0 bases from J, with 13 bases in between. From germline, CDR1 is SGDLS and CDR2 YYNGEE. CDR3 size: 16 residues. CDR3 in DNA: TGTGCCAGCAGCGCTCGACAGATACTCTCCTACAATGAGCAGTTCTTC. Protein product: CASSARQILSYNEQFF.

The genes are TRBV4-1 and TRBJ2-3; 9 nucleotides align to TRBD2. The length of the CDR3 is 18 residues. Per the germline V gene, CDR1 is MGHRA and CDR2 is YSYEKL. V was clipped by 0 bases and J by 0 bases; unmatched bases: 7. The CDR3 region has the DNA TGCGCCAGCAGCCAAGAAGCTAGCGGGGAGATCAGCACAGATACGCAGTATTTT. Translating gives CASSQEASGEISTDTQYF.

CDR3 region: CASSAVAGVLTDTQYF. The CDR3 region has the DNA TGTGCCAGCAGCGCCGTAGCGGGGGTCCTCACAGATACGCAGTATTTT. J is TRBJ2-3 and V is TRBV9; 9 bases agree with TRBD2. Germline CDR1 SGDLS, CDR2 YYNGEE. The V segment lost 3 bases and the J segment 2 bases; nucleotides outside the gene matches: 7. The CDR3 length is 16 residues. The full variable domain, rest sourced from reference TRBV9 and TRBJ2-3, is DSGVTQTPKHLITATGQRVTLRCSPRSGDLSVYWYQQSLDQGLQFLIQYYNGEERAKGNILERFSAQQFPDLHSELNLSSLELGDSALYFCASSAVAGVLTDTQYFGPGTRLTVL.

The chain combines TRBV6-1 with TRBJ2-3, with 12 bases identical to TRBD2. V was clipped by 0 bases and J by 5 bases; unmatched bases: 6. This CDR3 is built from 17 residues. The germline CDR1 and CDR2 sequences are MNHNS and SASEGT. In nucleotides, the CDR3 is TGTGCCAGCAGTGAAGCGAGGTCTAGCGGGGGGGGAGATACGCAGTATTTT. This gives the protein CASSEARSSGGGDTQYF.

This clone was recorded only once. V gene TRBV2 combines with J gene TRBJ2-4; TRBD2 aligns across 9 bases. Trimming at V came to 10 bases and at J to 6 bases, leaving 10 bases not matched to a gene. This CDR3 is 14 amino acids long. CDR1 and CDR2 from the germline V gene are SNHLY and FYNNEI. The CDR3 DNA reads TGTGCCAACAGGGGCGGGAGGGCCTTAAACATTCAGTACTTC. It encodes CANRGGRALNIQYF. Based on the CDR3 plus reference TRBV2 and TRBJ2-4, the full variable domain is EPEVTQTPSHQVTQMGQEVILRCVPISNHLYFYWYRQILGQKVEFLVSFYNNEISEKSEIFDDQFSVERPDGSNFTLKIRSTKLEDSAMYFCANRGGRALNIQYFGAGTRLSVL.

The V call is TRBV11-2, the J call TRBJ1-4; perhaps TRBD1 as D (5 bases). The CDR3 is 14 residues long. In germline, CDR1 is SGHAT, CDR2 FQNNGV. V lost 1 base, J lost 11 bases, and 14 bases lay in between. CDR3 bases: TGTGCCAGCAGCTTAGCGGGGGGAGCGCCTAAACTGTTTTTT. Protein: CASSLAGGAPKLFF.

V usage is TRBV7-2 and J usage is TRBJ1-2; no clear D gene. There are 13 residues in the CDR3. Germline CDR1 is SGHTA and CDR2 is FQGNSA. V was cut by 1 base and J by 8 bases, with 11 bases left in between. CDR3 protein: CASSLDGGWGYTF. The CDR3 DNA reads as TGTGCCAGCAGCTTAGATGGAGGCTGGGGCTACACCTTC.